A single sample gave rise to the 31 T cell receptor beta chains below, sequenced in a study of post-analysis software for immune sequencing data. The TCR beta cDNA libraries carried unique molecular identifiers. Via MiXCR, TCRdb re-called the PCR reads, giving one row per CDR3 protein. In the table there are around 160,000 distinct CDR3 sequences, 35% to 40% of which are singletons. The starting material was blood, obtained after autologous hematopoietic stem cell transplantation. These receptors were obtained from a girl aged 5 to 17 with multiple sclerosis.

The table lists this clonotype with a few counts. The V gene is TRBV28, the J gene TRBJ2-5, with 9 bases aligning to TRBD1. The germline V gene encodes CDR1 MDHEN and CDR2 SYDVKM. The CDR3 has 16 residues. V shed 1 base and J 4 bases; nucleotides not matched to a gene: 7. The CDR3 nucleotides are TGTGCCAGCAGTTTATCGCTGAACAGGGGGCTAGAGACCCAGTACTTC. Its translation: CASSLSLNRGLETQYF.

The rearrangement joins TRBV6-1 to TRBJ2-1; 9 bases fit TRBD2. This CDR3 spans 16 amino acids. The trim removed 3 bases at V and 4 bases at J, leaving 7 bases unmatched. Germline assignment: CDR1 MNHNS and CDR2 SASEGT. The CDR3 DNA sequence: TGTGCCAGCAGTGATTCTTTAGCGGGAGCGTACAATGAGCAGTTCTTC. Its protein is CASSDSLAGAYNEQFF.

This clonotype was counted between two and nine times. The CDR3 coding sequence is TGTGCCAGCAGCGCAGCCGGGAGGGGGGCAGATACGCAGTATTTT. Encoded protein: CASSAAGRGADTQYF. The chain couples TRBV9 to TRBJ2-3; 8 nucleotides align to TRBD2. The CDR3 totals 15 residues. Unmatched junction bases numbered 7, after V lost 3 bases and J lost 4 bases. Per germline, CDR1 SGDLS and CDR2 YYNGEE.

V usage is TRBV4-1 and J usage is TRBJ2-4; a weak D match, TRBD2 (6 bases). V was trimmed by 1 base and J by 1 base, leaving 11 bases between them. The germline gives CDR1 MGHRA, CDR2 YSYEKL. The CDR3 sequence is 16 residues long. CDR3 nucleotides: TGCGCCAGCAGCCAAGTGGGAGGAGTTGCCAAAAACATTCAGTACTTC. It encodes CASSQVGGVAKNIQYF.

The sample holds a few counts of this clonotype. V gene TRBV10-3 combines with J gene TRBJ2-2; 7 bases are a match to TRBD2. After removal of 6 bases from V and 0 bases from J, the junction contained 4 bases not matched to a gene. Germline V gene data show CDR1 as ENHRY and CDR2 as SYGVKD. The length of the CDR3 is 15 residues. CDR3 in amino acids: CAIRASGSNTGELFF. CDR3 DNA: TGTGCCATCAGGGCTAGCGGATCGAACACCGGGGAGCTGTTTTTT.

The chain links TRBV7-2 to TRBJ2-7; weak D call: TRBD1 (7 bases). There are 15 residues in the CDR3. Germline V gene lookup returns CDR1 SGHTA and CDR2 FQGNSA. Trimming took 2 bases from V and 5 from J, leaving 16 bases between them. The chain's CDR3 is CASSLQGGGFDEQYF. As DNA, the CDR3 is TGTGCCAGCAGCTTACAGGGGGGAGGATTTGACGAGCAGTACTTC.

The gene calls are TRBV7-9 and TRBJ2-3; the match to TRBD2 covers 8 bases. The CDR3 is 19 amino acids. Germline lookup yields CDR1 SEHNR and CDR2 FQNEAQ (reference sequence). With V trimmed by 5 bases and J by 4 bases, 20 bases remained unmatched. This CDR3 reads CASSHPIPGLEGFADTQYF. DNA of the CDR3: TGTGCCAGCAGCCACCCAATACCGGGACTAGAAGGGTTCGCAGATACGCAGTATTTT. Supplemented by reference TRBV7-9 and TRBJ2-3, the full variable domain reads DTGVSQNPRHKITKRGQNVTFRCDPISEHNRLYWYRQTLGQGPEFLTYFQNEAQLEKSRLLSDRFSAERPKGSFSTLEIQRTEQGDSAMYLCASSHPIPGLEGFADTQYFGPGTRLTVL.

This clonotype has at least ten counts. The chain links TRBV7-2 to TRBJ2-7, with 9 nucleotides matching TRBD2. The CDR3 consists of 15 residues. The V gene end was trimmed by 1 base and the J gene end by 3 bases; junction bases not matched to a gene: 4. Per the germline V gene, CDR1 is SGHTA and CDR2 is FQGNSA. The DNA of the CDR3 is TGTGCCAGCAGCTTAGGGGCTAGCGGGAACTACGAGCAGTACTTC. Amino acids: CASSLGASGNYEQYF.

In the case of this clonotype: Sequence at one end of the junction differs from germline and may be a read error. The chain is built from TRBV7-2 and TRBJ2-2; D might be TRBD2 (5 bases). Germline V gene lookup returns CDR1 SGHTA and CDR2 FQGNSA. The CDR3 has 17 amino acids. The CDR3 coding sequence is TGTGCCAGCAGCTTAAGATCCGGAGTCCCGAACACCGGGGAGCCGTTTTTT. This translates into CASSLRSGVPNTGEPFF.

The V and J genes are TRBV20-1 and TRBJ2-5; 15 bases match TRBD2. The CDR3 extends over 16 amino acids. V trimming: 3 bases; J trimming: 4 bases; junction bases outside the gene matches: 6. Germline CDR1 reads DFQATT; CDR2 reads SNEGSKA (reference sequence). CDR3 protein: CSASLGTSGRRETQYF. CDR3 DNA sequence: TGCAGTGCTAGTCTTGGGACTAGCGGGAGGAGAGAGACCCAGTACTTC.

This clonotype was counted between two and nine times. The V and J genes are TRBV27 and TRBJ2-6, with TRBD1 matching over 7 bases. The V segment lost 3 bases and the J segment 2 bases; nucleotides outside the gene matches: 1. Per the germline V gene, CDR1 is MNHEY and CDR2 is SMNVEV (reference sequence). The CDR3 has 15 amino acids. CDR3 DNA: TGTGCCAGCAGTTTCGACAGGGCTGGGGCCAACGTCCTGACTTTC. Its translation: CASSFDRAGANVLTF.

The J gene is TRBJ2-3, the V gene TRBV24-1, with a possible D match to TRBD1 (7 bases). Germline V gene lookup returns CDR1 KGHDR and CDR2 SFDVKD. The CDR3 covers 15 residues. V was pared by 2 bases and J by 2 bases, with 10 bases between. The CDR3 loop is CATSDSGGHTDTQYF. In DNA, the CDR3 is TGTGCCACCAGTGATTCAGGGGGGCACACAGATACGCAGTATTTT.

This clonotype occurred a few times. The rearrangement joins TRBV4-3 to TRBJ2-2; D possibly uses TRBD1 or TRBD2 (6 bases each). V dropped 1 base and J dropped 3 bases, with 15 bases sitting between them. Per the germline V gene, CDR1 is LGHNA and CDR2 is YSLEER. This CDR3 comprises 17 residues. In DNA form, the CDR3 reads TGCGCCAGCAGCCAAGTACCCGGGGGCAAGGACACCGGGGAGCTGTTTTTT. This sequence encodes CASSQVPGGKDTGELFF.

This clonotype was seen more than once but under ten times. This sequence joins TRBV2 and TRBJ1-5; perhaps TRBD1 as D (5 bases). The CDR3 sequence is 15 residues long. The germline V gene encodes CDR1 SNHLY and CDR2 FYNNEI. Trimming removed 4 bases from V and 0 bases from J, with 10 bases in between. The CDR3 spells CASSAPGNSNQPQHF. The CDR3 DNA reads TGTGCCAGCAGTGCACCAGGGAATAGCAATCAGCCCCAGCATTTT. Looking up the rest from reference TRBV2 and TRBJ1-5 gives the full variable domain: EPEVTQTPSHQVTQMGQEVILRCVPISNHLYFYWYRQILGQKVEFLVSFYNNEISEKSEIFDDQFSVERPDGSNFTLKIRSTKLEDSAMYFCASSAPGNSNQPQHFGDGTRLSIL.

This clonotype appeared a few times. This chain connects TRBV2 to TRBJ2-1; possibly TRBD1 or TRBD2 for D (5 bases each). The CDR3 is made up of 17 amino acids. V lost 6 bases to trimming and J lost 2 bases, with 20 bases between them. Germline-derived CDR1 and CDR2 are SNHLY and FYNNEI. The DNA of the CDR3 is TGTGCCAGCAGGCCTCCGGGACCCCGACGGGCCTACAATGAGCAGTTCTTC. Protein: CASRPPGPRRAYNEQFF.

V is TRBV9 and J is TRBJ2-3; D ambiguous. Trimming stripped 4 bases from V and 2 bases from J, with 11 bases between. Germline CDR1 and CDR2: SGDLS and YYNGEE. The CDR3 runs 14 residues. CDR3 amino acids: CASSPGSSTDTQYF. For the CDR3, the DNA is TGTGCCAGCAGCCCAGGCAGTTCCACAGATACGCAGTATTTT.

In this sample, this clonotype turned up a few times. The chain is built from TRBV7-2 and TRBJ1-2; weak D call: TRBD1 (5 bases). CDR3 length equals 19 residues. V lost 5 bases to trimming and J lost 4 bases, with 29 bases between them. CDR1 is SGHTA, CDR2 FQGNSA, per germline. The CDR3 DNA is TGTGCCAGCAGCCTAGGCTCCCAACATGGTGCGGGGCCGAGCTATGGCTACACCTTC. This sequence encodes CASSLGSQHGAGPSYGYTF. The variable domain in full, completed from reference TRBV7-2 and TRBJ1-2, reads GAGVSQSPSNKVTEKGKDVELRCDPISGHTALYWYRQSLGQGLEFLIYFQGNSAPDKSGLPSDRFSAERTGGSVSTLTIQRTQQEDSAVYLCASSLGSQHGAGPSYGYTFGSGTRLTVV.

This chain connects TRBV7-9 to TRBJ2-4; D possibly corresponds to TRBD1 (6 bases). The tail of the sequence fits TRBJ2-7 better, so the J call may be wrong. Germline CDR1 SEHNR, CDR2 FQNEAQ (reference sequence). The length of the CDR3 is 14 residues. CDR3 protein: CASSLAGGRYEQYF. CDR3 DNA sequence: TGTGCCAGCAGCTTAGCAGGGGGAAGGTACGAGCAGTACTTC.

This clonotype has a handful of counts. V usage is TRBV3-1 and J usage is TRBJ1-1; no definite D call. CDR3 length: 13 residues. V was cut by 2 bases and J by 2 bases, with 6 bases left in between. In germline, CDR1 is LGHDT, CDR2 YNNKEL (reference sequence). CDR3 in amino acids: CASSQLENTEAFF. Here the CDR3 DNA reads TGTGCCAGCAGCCAATTAGAAAACACTGAAGCTTTCTTT.

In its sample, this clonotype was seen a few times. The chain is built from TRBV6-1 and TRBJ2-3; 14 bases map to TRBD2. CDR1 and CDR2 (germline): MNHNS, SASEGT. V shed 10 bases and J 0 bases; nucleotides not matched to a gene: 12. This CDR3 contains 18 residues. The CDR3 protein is CATTGLAGVIWSTDTQYF. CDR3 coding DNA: TGTGCCACCACGGGACTAGCGGGAGTAATTTGGAGCACAGATACGCAGTATTTT.

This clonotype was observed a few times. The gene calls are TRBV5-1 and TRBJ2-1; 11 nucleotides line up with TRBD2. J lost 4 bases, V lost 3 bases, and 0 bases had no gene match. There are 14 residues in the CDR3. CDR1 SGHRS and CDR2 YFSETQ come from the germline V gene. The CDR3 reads CASSSSGGYNEQFF. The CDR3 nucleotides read TGCGCCAGCAGCTCTAGCGGGGGGTACAATGAGCAGTTCTTC.

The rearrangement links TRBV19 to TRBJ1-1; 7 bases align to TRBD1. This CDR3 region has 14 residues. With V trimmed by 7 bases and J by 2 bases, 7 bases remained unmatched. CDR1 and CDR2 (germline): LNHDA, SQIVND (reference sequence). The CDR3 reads CASNRRTGNTEAFF. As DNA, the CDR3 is TGTGCCAGTAATAGAAGGACAGGAAACACTGAAGCTTTCTTT.

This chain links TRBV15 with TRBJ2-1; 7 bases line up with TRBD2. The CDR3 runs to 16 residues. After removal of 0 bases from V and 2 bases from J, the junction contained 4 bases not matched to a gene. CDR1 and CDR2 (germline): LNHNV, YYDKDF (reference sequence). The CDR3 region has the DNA TGTGCCACCAGCAGAGATGCGGGAGAAACCTACAATGAGCAGTTCTTC. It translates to CATSRDAGETYNEQFF.

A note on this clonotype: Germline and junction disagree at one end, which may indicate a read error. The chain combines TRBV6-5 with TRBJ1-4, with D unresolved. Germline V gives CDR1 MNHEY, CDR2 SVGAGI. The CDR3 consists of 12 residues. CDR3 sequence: CTSSPLGEKLFF. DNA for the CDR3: TGTACCAGCAGCCCCCTGGGAGAAAAACTGTTTTTT.

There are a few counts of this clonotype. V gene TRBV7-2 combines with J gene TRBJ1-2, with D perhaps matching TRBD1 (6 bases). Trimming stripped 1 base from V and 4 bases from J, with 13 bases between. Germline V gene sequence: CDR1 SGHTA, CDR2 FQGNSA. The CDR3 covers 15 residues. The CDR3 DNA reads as TGTGCCAGCAGCTTAGTTGGGGGCCTGGGCTATGGCTACACCTTC. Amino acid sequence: CASSLVGGLGYGYTF.

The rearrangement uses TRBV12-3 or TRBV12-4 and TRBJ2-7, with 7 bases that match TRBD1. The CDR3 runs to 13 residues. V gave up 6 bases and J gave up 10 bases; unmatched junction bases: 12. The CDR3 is CASRTGGQSTQYF. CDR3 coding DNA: TGTGCCAGCAGAACTGGGGGACAGTCAACCCAGTACTTC.

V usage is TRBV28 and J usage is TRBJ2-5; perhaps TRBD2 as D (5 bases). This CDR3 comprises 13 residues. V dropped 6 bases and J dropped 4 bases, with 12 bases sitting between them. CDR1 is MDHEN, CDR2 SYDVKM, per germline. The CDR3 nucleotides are TGTGCCAGCAGCCCCCGACGGGGAGAGACCCAGTACTTC. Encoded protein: CASSPRRGETQYF.

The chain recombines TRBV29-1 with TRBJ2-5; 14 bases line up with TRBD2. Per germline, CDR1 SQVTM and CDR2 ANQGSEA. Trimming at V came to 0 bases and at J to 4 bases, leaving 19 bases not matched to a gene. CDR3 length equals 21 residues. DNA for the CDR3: TGCAGCGTTGAAGACACCACCCCCGGGACTAGCGGGAGAAGGTCGGGAGAGACCCAGTACTTC. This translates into CSVEDTTPGTSGRRSGETQYF.

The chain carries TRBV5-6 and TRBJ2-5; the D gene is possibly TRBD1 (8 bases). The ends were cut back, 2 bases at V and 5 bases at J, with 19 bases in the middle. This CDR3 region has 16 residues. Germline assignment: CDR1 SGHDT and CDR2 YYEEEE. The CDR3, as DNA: TGTGCCAGCAGCTTAGCGGGACAGGTAGTGGGGGAGACCCAGTACTTC. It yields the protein CASSLAGQVVGETQYF.

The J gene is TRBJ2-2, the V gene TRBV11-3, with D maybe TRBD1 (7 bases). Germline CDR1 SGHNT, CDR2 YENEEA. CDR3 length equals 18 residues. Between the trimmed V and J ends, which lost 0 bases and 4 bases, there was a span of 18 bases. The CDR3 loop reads CASSLDRRGRVGTGELFF. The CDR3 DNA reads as TGTGCCAGCAGCTTAGATCGGAGGGGGCGAGTGGGCACCGGGGAGCTGTTTTTT.

The CDR3 DNA is TGTGCCAGCAGTCCCCTGACTAATGAAAAACTGTTTTTT. Translation: CASSPLTNEKLFF. The chain uses TRBV6-5 and TRBJ1-4; D uncertain. The CDR3 totals 13 residues. In germline, CDR1 is MNHEY, CDR2 SVGAGI. With 5 bases removed from V and 2 bases from J, the gap between germline ends came to 6 bases.